These 27 T cell receptor beta chains were sequenced from one sample in a study of OX40 agonist ivuxolimab in advanced cancers. Library preparation was by the immunoSEQ multiplex PCR assay. The table was pulled from immuneACCESS by TCRdb, which kept in-frame rearrangements only. Such tables lose some clones; where checked, under half of the loss comes from unresolved V genes, and the rest has no known cause. Here the sample has 11,000 to 15,000 clones; roughly 75% occur a single time. About 32% of the sample belongs to the ten largest clones. Here the sequenced sample was CD4+ or CD8+ T cells sorted from blood, taken in a trial of the OX40 agonist ivuxolimab. These TCRs come from an adult with an advanced solid tumor such as melanoma, head and neck, liver or kidney cancer.

The J gene is TRBJ2-7, the V gene TRBV27; 7 bases fit TRBD1. The germline gives CDR1 MNHEY, CDR2 SMNVEV (reference sequence). The CDR3 length is 15 residues. The V segment lost 2 bases and the J segment 3 bases; nucleotides outside the gene matches: 7. This CDR3 reads CASSLPGTEYYEQYF. CDR3 sequence (DNA): TGTGCCAGCAGTTTACCCGGGACAGAATACTACGAGCAGTACTTC.

This sequence joins TRBV19 and TRBJ1-3, with a weak D call TRBD1 (5 bases). The CDR3 extends over 16 amino acids. Per germline, CDR1 LNHDA and CDR2 SQIVND (reference sequence). The V and J ends lost 3 bases and 0 bases respectively, with 12 bases between them. The CDR3 coding sequence is TGTGCCAGTAGTATCACCGGGGGGGACTCTGGAAACACCATATATTTT. This translates into CASSITGGDSGNTIYF.

The V gene is TRBV7-6, the J gene TRBJ1-5; a weak D match, TRBD1 (5 bases). Per germline, CDR1 SGHVS and CDR2 FNYEAQ. V was pared by 4 bases and J by 3 bases, with 19 bases between. This CDR3 is 17 amino acids long. CDR3 loop: CASSSDVGDGDNQPQHF. The DNA of the CDR3 is TGTGCCAGCAGCTCAGACGTGGGGGACGGCGACAATCAGCCCCAGCATTTT.

J is TRBJ2-1 and V is TRBV19, with TRBD1 as a possible D gene (5 bases). Trimming removed 7 bases at V and 10 bases at J, with 14 bases between. The CDR3 is 12 amino acids. The germline V gene has CDR1 LNHDA and CDR2 SQIVND (reference sequence). The chain's CDR3 is CASTIGVGEQFF. The CDR3 DNA sequence: TGTGCCAGTACCATAGGGGTTGGCGAGCAGTTCTTC.

CDR3 in DNA: TGTGCCAGCAGCTTAGTCCAAACCGGGGAGCTGTTTTTT. This sequence encodes CASSLVQTGELFF. V usage is TRBV11-2 and J usage is TRBJ2-2; D unclear. Deletions cut 1 base from V and 5 bases from J, with 5 bases between. In germline, CDR1 is SGHAT, CDR2 FQNNGV. The CDR3 contains 13 residues.

The J gene is TRBJ2-5, the V gene TRBV11-2; 7 bases match TRBD2. The CDR3 loop spans 17 amino acids. V trimming: 5 bases; J trimming: 4 bases; junction bases outside the gene matches: 16. From germline, CDR1 is SGHAT and CDR2 FQNNGV. The CDR3 DNA follows: TGTGCCAGCAGCCCGCCGCGTGCAGGACTAGAAGGAGAGACCCAGTACTTC. This codes for CASSPPRAGLEGETQYF.

This clone was observed a handful of times. The J gene is TRBJ1-2, the V gene TRBV30; unclear D gene. Trimming shortened V by 2 bases and J by 2 bases, and 15 bases separated the two germline ends. CDR1 is GTSNPN and CDR2 is SVGIG in the germline V gene (reference sequence). CDR3 length: 15 amino acids. CDR3 sequence (DNA): TGTGCCTGGAGTCTGTATTCGGCTGGGAACTATGGCTACACCTTC. Translating gives CAWSLYSAGNYGYTF. The full variable domain, its missing parts supplied by reference TRBV30 and TRBJ1-2, is SQTIHQWPATLVQPVGSPLSLECTVEGTSNPNLYWYRQAAGRGLQLLFYSVGIGQISSEVPQNLSASRPQDRQFILSSKKLLLSDSGFYLCAWSLYSAGNYGYTFGSGTRLTVV.

The V call is TRBV4-1, the J call TRBJ1-5; weak D call: TRBD1 (5 bases). The germline V gene encodes CDR1 MGHRA and CDR2 YSYEKL. The CDR3 is 14 residues long. Trimming left V 5 bases short and J 2 bases short, with 10 bases between. CDR3 protein: CASSDTGGNQPQHF. The CDR3 nucleotides are TGCGCCAGCAGCGACACGGGGGGCAATCAGCCCCAGCATTTT.

This clone is labeled medium-sized (0.01 to 0.1%). J is TRBJ2-5 and V is TRBV7-6; 10 bases are shared with TRBD2. The CDR3 runs 17 residues. The V and J ends lost 2 bases and 2 bases, in that order; junction bases with no gene match: 8. From germline, CDR1 is SGHVS and CDR2 FNYEAQ. Here the CDR3 reads CASSLKGLAGVQETQYF. The CDR3 DNA reads TGTGCCAGCAGCTTAAAGGGGCTAGCGGGAGTACAAGAGACCCAGTACTTC.

The chain is built from TRBV5-8 and TRBJ2-1, with TRBD2 matching over 7 bases. The CDR3 contains 13 residues. The germline V gene has CDR1 SGHTS and CDR2 YDEGEE. V lost 2 bases to trimming and J lost 4 bases; unmatched junction nucleotides: 0. CDR3: CASSFGGYNEQFF. The CDR3 nucleotides are TGTGCCAGCAGCTTCGGGGGGTACAATGAGCAGTTCTTC.

The V gene is TRBV7-9, the J gene TRBJ2-7, with 8 bases that match TRBD1. The V gene end was trimmed by 8 bases and the J gene end by 0 bases; junction bases not matched to a gene: 3. The CDR3 loop spans 13 amino acids. CDR1 is SEHNR and CDR2 is FQNEAQ in the germline V gene (reference sequence). The CDR3 coding sequence is TGTGCCAGCCAGGGGGCTGTCTCCTACGAGCAGTACTTC. Its protein product is CASQGAVSYEQYF.

The J gene is TRBJ2-7, the V gene TRBV27, with D possibly being TRBD2 (6 bases). Germline V gene lookup returns CDR1 MNHEY and CDR2 SMNVEV (reference sequence). CDR3 size: 12 residues. V lost 3 bases to trimming and J lost 3 bases, with 6 bases between them. Here the CDR3 reads CASSFSGYEQYF. As DNA, the CDR3 is TGTGCCAGCAGTTTTAGCGGCTACGAGCAGTACTTC.

This chain links TRBV7-9 with TRBJ2-5, with TRBD2 matching 12 bases. V was clipped by 5 bases and J by 5 bases; unmatched bases: 15. This CDR3 region has 18 residues. CDR1 is SEHNR and CDR2 is FQNEAQ in the germline V gene (reference sequence). CDR3 region: CASSPPTSGGSWGETQYF. The CDR3 DNA sequence: TGTGCCAGCAGCCCACCGACTAGCGGGGGTTCTTGGGGGGAGACCCAGTACTTC.

In its sample, this clone is medium-sized. The DNA of the CDR3 is TGTGCCTTTACCGGGACTAGCGGGAGGAACCCACTCGGTACGCAGTATTTT. It encodes CAFTGTSGRNPLGTQYF. The chain couples TRBV5-4 to TRBJ2-3; 15 bases align to TRBD2. This CDR3 region has 17 residues. From germline, CDR1 is SGHNT and CDR2 YYREEE (reference sequence). Trimming cost V 10 bases and J 8 bases; bases outside gene matches: 17.

The chain employs TRBV19 and TRBJ2-2; TRBD1 agrees at 9 bases. J gave up 7 bases and V 4 bases, and 10 bases lay outside the gene matches. Germline V gene data show CDR1 as LNHDA and CDR2 as SQIVND (reference sequence). The CDR3 is made up of 16 amino acids. The CDR3 DNA sequence: TGTGCCAGTAGTAACAGGGGGCGCGGGGGAGTCGGGGAGCTGTTTTTT. It codes for CASSNRGRGGVGELFF.

This clone was seen only once. J is TRBJ2-3 and V is TRBV18, with 9 bases that match TRBD2. Germline assignment: CDR1 KGHSH and CDR2 LQKENI. The CDR3 covers 16 residues. J was trimmed by 3 bases and V by 0 bases; bases with no gene match: 4. The CDR3 is CASSPPGGRATDTQYF. CDR3 nucleotides: TGTGCCAGCTCACCACCAGGCGGGAGGGCAACAGATACGCAGTATTTT.

The gene calls are TRBV6-6 and TRBJ2-7; 10 bases agree with TRBD1. Germline trimming cut 6 bases from V and 6 bases from J; bases unmatched to any gene: 8. Germline lookup yields CDR1 MNHNY and CDR2 SVGAGI (reference sequence). The CDR3 covers 14 residues. The DNA for the CDR3 is TGTGCCAGCAGATCGGGACAGGGGTTCACCGAGCAGTACTTC. This translates into CASRSGQGFTEQYF.

CDR3 amino acids: CASQGALNTEAFF. DNA for the CDR3: TGTGCCAGCCAGGGGGCTCTCAACACTGAAGCTTTCTTT. J is TRBJ1-1 and V is TRBV7-9; 8 nucleotides agree with TRBD1. Germline trimming cut 8 bases from V and 2 bases from J; bases unmatched to any gene: 4. The CDR3 contains 13 residues. From germline, CDR1 is SEHNR and CDR2 FQNEAQ (reference sequence).

The genes are TRBV7-7 and TRBJ2-2; D is perhaps TRBD1 (6 bases). The ends were cut back, 1 base at V and 0 bases at J, with 15 bases in the middle. Germline CDR1 and CDR2: SSHAT and FNYEAQ (reference sequence). The CDR3 length is 18 residues. The CDR3 sequence: CASSLGWGQGTNTGELFF. The CDR3 DNA reads TGTGCCAGCAGCTTAGGATGGGGGCAGGGGACGAACACCGGGGAGCTGTTTTTT.

The CDR3 DNA reads TGCGCCAGCAGCCAGGGGGAGGGGGATACGCAGTATTTT. This sequence encodes CASSQGEGDTQYF. This sequence joins TRBV4-1 and TRBJ2-3, with TRBD2 identical over 7 bases. The V gene's germline CDR1 is MGHRA and CDR2 YSYEKL. This CDR3 contains 13 residues. After removal of 3 bases from V and 6 bases from J, the junction contained 3 bases not matched to a gene.

This CDR3 reads CASSQGRWVDEQFF. The CDR3 DNA sequence: TGTGCCAGCAGCCAGGGCCGTTGGGTTGATGAGCAGTTCTTC. The chain combines TRBV14 with TRBJ2-1; no clear D gene. CDR3 size: 14 residues. Germline V gene sequence: CDR1 SGHDN, CDR2 FVKESK. The ends were cut back, 3 bases at V and 8 bases at J, with 14 bases in the middle.

The table lists this clone with a few counts. This chain uses TRBV19 with TRBJ1-3; the D gene is possibly TRBD1 (5 bases). The CDR3 is 14 amino acids. The V end lost 5 bases, the J end lost 0 bases, and 8 bases lay between the germline ends. The germline V gene has CDR1 LNHDA and CDR2 SQIVND (reference sequence). The CDR3 region is CASSGGRSGNTIYF. As DNA, the CDR3 is TGTGCCAGTAGTGGGGGTCGCTCTGGAAACACCATATATTTT.

Only a few counts were recorded for this clone. CDR3: CASSFVATIRQETQYF. CDR3 nucleotides: TGTGCCAGCAGCTTCGTCGCTACAATCAGGCAAGAGACCCAGTACTTC. The gene calls are TRBV5-5 and TRBJ2-5; no firm D call. Per the germline V gene, CDR1 is SGHKS and CDR2 is YYEKEE (reference sequence). V lost 2 bases and J 2 bases, leaving 16 bases between the germline ends. The CDR3 totals 16 residues.

V gene TRBV7-6 combines with J gene TRBJ2-4, with 12 bases aligning to TRBD1. CDR1 and CDR2 (germline): SGHVS, FNYEAQ. Losses at the gene ends were 3 bases for V and 6 bases for J; bases not matched to a gene: 3. The CDR3 spans 15 residues. The CDR3 bases are TGTGCCAGCAGCTTGGGGACAGGGGGCGGAAACATTCAGTACTTC. Protein product: CASSLGTGGGNIQYF.

The chain carries TRBV28 and TRBJ2-7; 12 bases map to TRBD1. With 6 bases clipped from V and 4 bases from J, the junction kept 7 bases outside the gene matches. Germline assignment: CDR1 MDHEN and CDR2 SYDVKM. This CDR3 contains 15 residues. The CDR3 DNA is TGTGCCAGCAGCTTTCTGGGACAGGGGGCTTACGAGCAGTACTTC. Protein sequence: CASSFLGQGAYEQYF.

This clone was seen only once. J is TRBJ2-7 and V is TRBV7-6; 13 bases are a match to TRBD2. V gave up 5 bases and J gave up 5 bases; unmatched junction bases: 6. From germline, CDR1 is SGHVS and CDR2 FNYEAQ. The CDR3 length is 15 residues. The CDR3 DNA sequence: TGTGCCAGCAGCCGAGGACTAGCGGGAGTTAACGAGCAGTACTTC. Translation: CASSRGLAGVNEQYF.

The rearrangement links TRBV28 to TRBJ1-2; 8 nucleotides line up with TRBD1. The CDR3 consists of 14 residues. V was clipped by 6 bases and J by 5 bases; unmatched bases: 8. The germline V gene has CDR1 MDHEN and CDR2 SYDVKM. This CDR3 is CASSPGTGPYGYTF. For the CDR3, the DNA is TGTGCCAGCAGCCCTGGGACAGGACCATATGGCTACACCTTC.